One sample yielded the 27 T cell receptor beta chains listed below, sequenced in a study of regulatory T cells in long-lasting Graves disease. Time point of the sample: newly diagnosed GD, antithyroid drugs for less than 3 months. There was RNA extracted from PBMCs, and the TCR library was made from it. Arm-PCR of CDR3 regions and iRepertoire HTBI primers were the basis on which TCR beta libraries were built. TCRdb re-called the multiplex PCR reads through MiXCR, storing one row per CDR3 protein. This sample has some 500,000 distinct CDR3 sequences; around 15% occur once, and the top ten carry around 25%. These data were also reused for a study on T cells in Graves' hyperthyroidism and ophthalmopathy.

Source: peripheral blood mononuclear cells (PBMCs), taken at new diagnosis, from a patient treated with antithyroid drugs. These receptors all come from a woman aged 40-60 years with Graves disease.

The chain uses TRBV3-1 and TRBJ2-7; unclear D gene. This CDR3 contains 13 residues. CDR1 is LGHDT and CDR2 is YNNKEL in the germline V gene (reference sequence). V shed 5 bases and J shed 1 base, with 9 bases lying between them. Written as DNA, the CDR3 is TGTGCCAGCAGCTTCCCTATTTCCTACGAGCAGTACTTC. Encoded protein: CASSFPISYEQYF.

The gene calls are TRBV5-8 and TRBJ1-2, with TRBD1 identical over 7 bases. V was clipped by 2 bases and J by 2 bases; unmatched bases: 3. The CDR3 spans 14 residues. Germline CDR1 SGHTS, CDR2 YDEGEE. For the CDR3, the DNA is TGTGCCAGCAGCTTCGGACAGGTGAACTATGGCTACACCTTC. This sequence encodes CASSFGQVNYGYTF.

The CDR3 sequence is CSVETGESSYEQYF. The CDR3 DNA follows: TGCAGCGTGGAGACAGGGGAGTCCTCCTACGAGCAGTACTTC. This chain joins TRBV29-1 and TRBJ2-7, with 8 bases aligning to TRBD1. CDR1 and CDR2 from the germline V gene are SQVTM and ANQGSEA. The CDR3 loop spans 14 amino acids. The J segment lost 0 bases and the V segment lost 6 bases, leaving 7 bases of the junction unmatched.

This clonotype was counted many times. The chain recombines TRBV28 with TRBJ2-7, with 11 positions matching TRBD1. The V and J ends lost 3 bases and 5 bases, in that order; junction bases with no gene match: 6. Germline V gene data show CDR1 as MDHEN and CDR2 as SYDVKM. The CDR3 sequence is 15 residues long. The CDR3 nucleotides read TGTGCCAGCAGTTTTGGTGGACAGGGGGCCCACGAGCAGTACTTC. Encoded protein: CASSFGGQGAHEQYF. Variable domain in full (rest from reference TRBV28 and TRBJ2-7): DVKVTQSSRYLVKRTGEKVFLECVQDMDHENMFWYRQDPGLGLRLIYFSYDVKMKEKGDIPEGYSVSREKKERFSLILESASTNQTSMYLCASSFGGQGAHEQYFGPGTRLTVT.

This clonotype was detected a few times. CDR3 sequence: CAIGSGNEKLFF. The CDR3 DNA reads as TGTGCCATCGGGTCAGGAAATGAAAAACTGTTTTTT. The V and J genes are TRBV10-3 and TRBJ1-4; D gene uncertain. Trimming removed 8 bases from V and 5 bases from J, with 9 bases in between. There are 12 residues in the CDR3. CDR1 is ENHRY, CDR2 SYGVKD, per germline.

This sequence joins TRBV9 and TRBJ1-5, with D hard to call. The germline V gene encodes CDR1 SGDLS and CDR2 YYNGEE. This CDR3 comprises 14 residues. V gave up 5 bases and J gave up 7 bases, with 16 bases separating them. CDR3 coding DNA: TGTGCCAGCAGTTTCTCCCAGGATTACCAGCCCCAGCATTTT. This translates into CASSFSQDYQPQHF. Full variable domain (outside the CDR3, taken from reference TRBV9 and TRBJ1-5): DSGVTQTPKHLITATGQRVTLRCSPRSGDLSVYWYQQSLDQGLQFLIQYYNGEERAKGNILERFSAQQFPDLHSELNLSSLELGDSALYFCASSFSQDYQPQHFGDGTRLSIL.

This clonotype came up a few times. The CDR3: CASSSVILAGELFF. In nucleotides, the CDR3 is TGTGCCAGCAGCTCCGTAATACTGGCCGGGGAGCTGTTTTTT. The chain recombines TRBV7-6 with TRBJ2-2; D unresolved. CDR3 length: 14 amino acids. CDR1 and CDR2 (germline): SGHVS, FNYEAQ. V dropped 4 bases and J dropped 6 bases, with 12 bases sitting between them.

This clonotype has at least ten counts. The chain employs TRBV12-3 or TRBV12-4 and TRBJ1-5; no clear D. The V and J ends lost 4 bases and 11 bases respectively, with 15 bases between them. The CDR3 totals 13 residues. The CDR3 sequence: CASSYELRAAQHF. CDR3 in DNA: TGTGCCAGCAGTTATGAATTAAGGGCAGCCCAGCATTTT.

This clonotype was seen only once. The chain carries TRBV24-1 and TRBJ2-1; no reliable D call. The CDR3 totals 14 residues. Per germline, CDR1 KGHDR and CDR2 SFDVKD. Trimming pared 9 bases from V and 10 bases from J, leaving 21 bases between. CDR3: CATVFSGGSYEQFF. DNA for the CDR3: TGTGCCACCGTTTTCTCGGGCGGCTCCTACGAGCAGTTCTTC.

This clonotype was seen repeatedly, ten times or more. The chain employs TRBV20-1 and TRBJ2-3; perhaps D is TRBD1 or TRBD2 (6 bases each). The CDR3 extends over 14 amino acids. The ends were cut back, 3 bases at V and 5 bases at J, with 15 bases in the middle. Germline CDR1 reads DFQATT; CDR2 reads SNEGSKA (reference sequence). The CDR3, as DNA: TGCAGTGCTAGTGAGGGGGGCGTAGGAGATACGCAGTATTTT. The encoded protein is CSASEGGVGDTQYF.

This clonotype was seen many times. The gene calls are TRBV2 and TRBJ2-5; D possibly matches TRBD1 or TRBD2 (6 bases each). V lost 4 bases and J 4 bases, leaving 13 bases between the germline ends. The CDR3 length is 14 residues. Looked up from germline, CDR1 is SNHLY and CDR2 is FYNNEI. The CDR3 protein is CASSGGAPGETQYF. In DNA, the CDR3 is TGTGCCAGCAGTGGGGGGGCCCCAGGAGAGACCCAGTACTTC.

Many counts were recorded for this clonotype. V is TRBV30 and J is TRBJ1-2; D uncertain. This CDR3 is built from 11 residues. Trimming shortened V by 0 bases and J by 13 bases, and 12 bases separated the two germline ends. Germline CDR1 reads GTSNPN; CDR2 reads SVGIG (reference sequence). The CDR3 is CAWSVNETPTF. The CDR3 DNA reads TGTGCCTGGAGTGTTAACGAGACTCCCACCTTC.

This clonotype was seen repeatedly, ten times or more. This sequence joins TRBV30 and TRBJ1-4; no definite D call. The CDR3 consists of 14 residues. CDR1 is GTSNPN and CDR2 is SVGIG in the germline V gene (reference sequence). Trimming took off 4 bases at V and 8 bases at J, with 17 bases between the two ends. The CDR3 region is CAWTQGTGREKLFF. The CDR3 DNA follows: TGTGCCTGGACCCAAGGAACTGGTCGGGAAAAACTGTTTTTT. The variable domain in full, completed from reference TRBV30 and TRBJ1-4, reads SQTIHQWPATLVQPVGSPLSLECTVEGTSNPNLYWYRQAAGRGLQLLFYSVGIGQISSEVPQNLSASRPQDRQFILSSKKLLLSDSGFYLCAWTQGTGREKLFFGSGTQLSVL.

This clonotype was counted many times. The chain is built from TRBV9 and TRBJ2-7; 9 nucleotides agree with TRBD1. V lost 4 bases to trimming and J lost 6 bases; unmatched junction nucleotides: 11. Germline values: CDR1 SGDLS, CDR2 YYNGEE. The CDR3 runs 15 residues. In nucleotides, the CDR3 is TGTGCCAGCAGCTCCCGACAGGGGGTAGAGGGCGAGCAGTACTTC. Translated, it gives CASSSRQGVEGEQYF.

Details on this clonotype: This may arise from a read error, as a much more abundant clone is one base away. The V gene is TRBV20-1, the J gene TRBJ1-4; no firm D call. The CDR3 contains 14 residues. CDR1 and CDR2 (germline): DFQATT, SNEGSKA (reference sequence). The CDR3 spells CSARDRLRREKLSF. In DNA form, the CDR3 reads TGCAGTGCTAGAGATAGGCTCAGGAGGGAAAAACTGTCTTTT.

This chain joins TRBV5-1 and TRBJ1-6; tentatively, D is TRBD1 (5 bases). Germline CDR1 reads SGHRS; CDR2 reads YFSETQ. V was shortened by 7 bases and J by 9 bases, with 17 bases between the two germline ends. This CDR3 is 14 amino acids long. CDR3 DNA: TGCGCCAGCCACCCGGGGACCAGTGGTTCACCCCTCCACTTT. It codes for CASHPGTSGSPLHF.

This clonotype was detected only a few times. This chain links TRBV19 with TRBJ2-5; D may be TRBD2 (6 bases). Germline CDR1 LNHDA, CDR2 SQIVND (reference sequence). V gave up 6 bases and J gave up 3 bases, with 8 bases separating them. The CDR3 contains 12 residues. The CDR3 is CASRGGEETQYF. DNA for the CDR3: TGTGCCAGTAGGGGGGGAGAAGAGACCCAGTACTTC.

V and J are TRBV12-5 and TRBJ1-5; a possible D gene is TRBD1 (5 bases). Trimming removed 3 bases at V and 0 bases at J, with 9 bases between. The CDR3 consists of 15 residues. CDR1 LGHNT and CDR2 FRNRAP come from the germline V gene. DNA of the CDR3: TGTGCTAGTGGTTTAACGGGACTTAGCAATCAGCCCCAGCATTTT. This codes for CASGLTGLSNQPQHF.

This clonotype has ten or more counts. The chain carries TRBV6-5 and TRBJ2-2; D is unclear. V lost 3 bases and J 1 base, leaving 6 bases between the germline ends. The CDR3 is made up of 14 amino acids. Germline values: CDR1 MNHEY, CDR2 SVGAGI. CDR3 in amino acids: CASSYLQNTGELFF. CDR3 nucleotides: TGTGCCAGCAGTTATTTACAGAACACCGGGGAGCTGTTTTTT.

In its sample, this clonotype was seen a few times. The chain links TRBV20-1 to TRBJ1-5, with TRBD1 matching over 9 bases. The V and J ends lost 3 bases and 7 bases, in that order; junction bases with no gene match: 7. Germline lookup yields CDR1 DFQATT and CDR2 SNEGSKA (reference sequence). The CDR3 extends over 14 amino acids. CDR3 DNA sequence: TGCAGTGCTAGGACTACAGGGGGCGTGCAGCCCCAGCATTTT. Its protein is CSARTTGGVQPQHF.

Notes on this clonotype: Possible read error: a much larger clone is one base away. The CDR3 carries no conserved terminal phenylalanine or tryptophan, so it likely arises from a read error. V is TRBV11-2 and J is TRBJ2-7, with 12 bases identical to TRBD2. Germline CDR1 is SGHAT and CDR2 is FQNNGV. The CDR3 consists of 15 residues. V lost 5 bases, J lost 8 bases, and 10 bases stayed unmatched. DNA of the CDR3: TGTGCCAGCAGCCCCCTCGGCACTAGCGGGGGGCAGCAGTACTCC. This codes for CASSPLGTSGGQQYS.

The rearrangement uses TRBV19 and TRBJ2-2, with D tentatively TRBD1 or TRBD2 (5 bases each). Deletions cut 8 bases from V and 4 bases from J, with 14 bases between. Per germline, CDR1 LNHDA and CDR2 SQIVND (reference sequence). This CDR3 region has 14 residues. The CDR3: CASSSGTRTGELFF. In DNA form, the CDR3 reads TGTGCCAGTTCCTCCGGGACCCGCACCGGGGAGCTGTTTTTT.

There are many counts of this clonotype. The chain has TRBV12-3 or TRBV12-4 and TRBJ1-5; D gene unclear. This CDR3 comprises 13 residues. Trimming left V 3 bases short and J 5 bases short, with 8 bases between. The CDR3 region has the DNA TGTGCCAGCAGTTTCCCCCCCGATCAGCCCCAGCATTTT. Translated: CASSFPPDQPQHF.

This clonotype was seen a few times. A junction end diverges from the germline sequence, so it may reflect a read error. V is TRBV7-9 and J is TRBJ1-2; weak D call: TRBD1 (5 bases). The germline gives CDR1 SEHNR, CDR2 FQNEAQ (reference sequence). This CDR3 comprises 12 residues. CDR3 nucleotides: TGTGCCAGCAGCCGGGAGGGAAGGGGCTGCACCTTC. This codes for CASSREGRGCTF.

This clonotype was detected ten times or more. V gene TRBV28 combines with J gene TRBJ1-6; D remains ambiguous. This CDR3 spans 16 amino acids. V dropped 5 bases and J dropped 0 bases, with 11 bases sitting between them. In germline, CDR1 is MDHEN, CDR2 SYDVKM. In nucleotides, the CDR3 is TGTGCCAGCAGTCCCCAACATAGCTCCTATAATTCACCCCTCCACTTT. Amino acid sequence: CASSPQHSSYNSPLHF.

The chain employs TRBV12-3 or TRBV12-4 and TRBJ1-1, with D possibly TRBD1 on 6 matching bases. Trimming left V 4 bases short and J 10 bases short, with 25 bases between. CDR3 length: 16 amino acids. CDR3 coding DNA: TGTGCCAGCAGTTCTCCCTTCTTTGGAGACCTCAGGGGAGCTTTCTTT. Its protein is CASSSPFFGDLRGAFF.

At least ten counts were recorded for this clonotype. The chain has TRBV11-2 and TRBJ2-7, with a weak D call TRBD1 (6 bases). Trimming took 4 bases from V and 4 from J, leaving 20 bases between them. The CDR3 is 16 residues long. Germline CDR1 and CDR2: SGHAT and FQNNGV. The CDR3 region has the DNA TGTGCCAGCAGCTACTCACAGGGTTGGAGGAATTACGAGCAGTACTTC. Its protein product is CASSYSQGWRNYEQYF.